Presented here are 22 T cell receptor beta chains from one specimen sequenced in a study of post-analysis software for immune sequencing data. The study's findings and limits: Patients used four to six TRBV segments, including TRBV5-6, TRBV5-1 and TRBV20-1, more often than controls.

Included in the TCR beta cDNA libraries were unique molecular identifiers. TCRdb independently ran MiXCR on the PCR reads; one entry per CDR3 protein. The sample lists fewer than 900,000 distinct CDR3 sequences, just over 45% occurring once. No antigens are known for them. Sequenced material: blood. These receptors came from a girl aged 5 to 17 with multiple sclerosis.

The chain couples TRBV19 to TRBJ2-5; 9 nucleotides match TRBD2. Near its end, the DNA agrees better with TRBJ2-7, so the J call may be wrong. This CDR3 contains 13 residues. The V gene's germline CDR1 is LNHDA and CDR2 SQIVND (reference sequence). This CDR3 reads CASSMTSGYEQYF. CDR3 bases: TGTGCCAGTAGCATGACTAGCGGATACGAGCAGTACTTC.

The chain carries TRBV6-6 and TRBJ2-5; weak D call: TRBD2 (6 bases). Trimming removed 8 bases from V and 7 bases from J, with 11 bases in between. The CDR3 is 11 amino acids. The germline CDR1 and CDR2 sequences are MNHNY and SVGAGI (reference sequence). The CDR3: CASSWRGTQYF. In DNA, the CDR3 is TGTGCCAGCTCTTGGAGGGGGACCCAGTACTTC.

The chain couples TRBV7-3 to TRBJ2-3; D is possibly TRBD1 or TRBD2 (6 bases each). This CDR3 has 15 amino acids. Trimming took 7 bases from V and 4 from J, leaving 18 bases between them. CDR1 is SGHTA, CDR2 FQGTGA, per germline. The CDR3 loop reads CASMGGGRDSDTQYF. CDR3 nucleotide sequence: TGTGCCAGCATGGGGGGCGGGCGGGATTCAGATACGCAGTATTTT.

Details on this clonotype: A clone one base away is much larger, so this may be a read error. The V and J genes are TRBV6-1 and TRBJ2-1; 7 bases agree with TRBD1. CDR1 is MNHNS, CDR2 SASEGT, per germline. The ends lost 3 bases at V and 12 bases at J; junction bases unmatched: 14. The length of the CDR3 is 15 residues. DNA of the CDR3: TGTGCCAGCAGTGACGACAGGGTTCTGGGGGATGTGCAGTTCTTC. It codes for CASSDDRVLGDVQFF.

For this clonotype: At one end the junction does not follow the germline gene, possibly because of a read error. This sequence joins TRBV3-1 and TRBJ2-7; weak D call: TRBD1 (6 bases). This CDR3 is 15 amino acids long. In germline, CDR1 is LGHDT, CDR2 YNNKEL (reference sequence). The CDR3 nucleotides are TGTGCCAGCAGCCAAGAGGCAGGGGCTCTCTACGGGCAGTACTTC. Amino acid sequence: CASSQEAGALYGQYF.

V gene TRBV7-2 combines with J gene TRBJ1-1; D gene uncertain. Trimming removed 1 base from V and 2 bases from J, with 11 bases in between. Germline-derived CDR1 and CDR2 are SGHTA and FQGNSA. This CDR3 comprises 15 residues. This CDR3 is CASSLGGNPNTEAFF. For the CDR3, the DNA is TGTGCCAGCAGCTTAGGTGGGAATCCAAACACTGAAGCTTTCTTT.

The genes are TRBV6-5 and TRBJ2-1; 7 bases are shared with TRBD2. Gene TRBJ2-7 matches the end of the DNA better, so the J call may be wrong. Per the germline V gene, CDR1 is MNHEY and CDR2 is SVGAGI. This CDR3 contains 16 residues. The CDR3 reads CASSYSTSHSYNEQYF. CDR3 coding DNA: TGTGCCAGCAGTTACTCGACTAGCCACTCCTACAATGAGCAGTACTTC.

The rearrangement joins TRBV12-3 or TRBV12-4 to TRBJ1-5, with unresolved D. V lost 6 bases, J lost 4 bases, and 13 bases lay in between. The CDR3 totals 14 residues. For the CDR3, the DNA is TGTGCCAGCAGCCAAGGGCTGGGGAATCAGCCCCAGCATTTT. It is translated as CASSQGLGNQPQHF.

The rearrangement links TRBV7-3 to TRBJ2-2, with TRBD2 matching 9 bases. The CDR3 runs 16 residues. CDR1 is SGHTA, CDR2 FQGTGA, per germline. V dropped 5 bases and J dropped 7; count of bases not matched to a gene: 11. The CDR3 nucleotides are TGTGCCAGCAGCGTTAGCGGGAGTGGAGGCGGCGGGGAGCTGTTTTTT. It specifies CASSVSGSGGGGELFF. Together with reference TRBV7-3 and TRBJ2-2, the CDR3 gives the full variable domain: GAGVSQTPSNKVTEKGKYVELRCDPISGHTALYWYRQSLGQGPEFLIYFQGTGAADDSGLPNDRFFAVRPEGSVSTLKIQRTERGDSAVYLCASSVSGSGGGGELFFGEGSRLTVL.

In the case of this clonotype: Germline and junction disagree at one end, which may indicate a read error. The rearrangement links TRBV29-1 to TRBJ1-2; D possibly corresponds to TRBD1 (6 bases). The CDR3 spans 14 residues. Germline values: CDR1 SQVTM, CDR2 ANQGSEA. CDR3 residues: CSVGKGEDNYGDTF. CDR3 sequence (DNA): TGCAGCGTTGGGAAGGGGGAGGATAACTATGGCGACACCTTC. The full variable domain, its missing parts supplied by reference TRBV29-1 and TRBJ1-2, is SAVISQKPSRDICQRGTSLTIQCQVDSQVTMMFWYRQQPGQSLTLIATANQGSEATYESGFVIDKFPISRPNLTFSTLTVSNMSPEDSSIYLCSVGKGEDNYGDTFGSGTRLTVV.

This clonotype showed up just a few times. The chain carries TRBV4-1 and TRBJ2-5, with 7 bases matching TRBD2. The V segment lost 4 bases and the J segment 7 bases; nucleotides outside the gene matches: 21. Germline V lookup: CDR1 MGHRA, CDR2 YSYEKL. This CDR3 region has 18 residues. The DNA for the CDR3 is TGCGCCAGCAGCCTGCAACCGTACCCCGAGGGAGGGCCATTGACCCAGTACTTC. Translated: CASSLQPYPEGGPLTQYF.

This chain joins TRBV15 and TRBJ2-7; 14 nucleotides line up with TRBD2. The closer fit of TRBJ2-5 to the DNA end suggests the J call may be wrong. CDR1 LNHNV and CDR2 YYDKDF come from the germline V gene (reference sequence). The CDR3 totals 19 residues. The CDR3, as DNA: TGTGCCACCAGCCCGACCCAGGGACTAGCGGGGGAAATGCAAGAGACCCAGTACTTC. As protein: CATSPTQGLAGEMQETQYF.

This clonotype was counted a few times. The chain combines TRBV27 with TRBJ2-7; no firm D call. The germline V gene encodes CDR1 MNHEY and CDR2 SMNVEV (reference sequence). The CDR3 covers 15 residues. V lost 5 bases to trimming and J lost 3 bases, with 17 bases between them. This CDR3 is CASSQSVARNYEQYF. Here the CDR3 DNA reads TGTGCCAGCAGTCAGTCGGTTGCAAGGAACTACGAGCAGTACTTC.

As for this clonotype: Relative to the germline gene, one junction end is altered; a read error may explain this. CDR3 sequence reads: CASNLGAERYF. CDR3 bases: TGCGCCAGCAACTTGGGAGCCGAGCGGTACTTC. J is TRBJ2-7 and V is TRBV5-1; D is possibly TRBD2 (5 bases). In germline, CDR1 is SGHRS, CDR2 YFSETQ. CDR3 size: 11 residues.

This clonotype came up a few times. The J gene is TRBJ1-2, the V gene TRBV14, with D possibly matching TRBD1 (6 bases). CDR3 length equals 15 residues. Germline V gene lookup returns CDR1 SGHDN and CDR2 FVKESK. Trimming stripped 4 bases from V and 4 bases from J, with 16 bases between. CDR3 nucleotides: TGTGCCAGCAGCCTAAACAGGGTCCCTCTCTATGGCTACACCTTC. This encodes CASSLNRVPLYGYTF.

The chain links TRBV7-2 to TRBJ1-5, with D maybe TRBD1 (6 bases). This CDR3 contains 14 residues. Germline loops: CDR1 SGHTA, CDR2 FQGNSA. The V gene lost 4 bases and the J gene lost 6 bases, with 13 bases spanning the gap. In DNA, the CDR3 is TGTGCCAGCAGCTCCAGGGGAGGCAGTCAGCCCCAGCATTTT. Its protein is CASSSRGGSQPQHF.

This clonotype has more than one count but fewer than ten. V gene TRBV20-1 combines with J gene TRBJ2-7, with a tentative D call TRBD2 (6 bases). The V end lost 4 bases, the J end lost 0 bases, and 13 bases lay between the germline ends. CDR3 length: 14 amino acids. The germline gives CDR1 DFQATT, CDR2 SNEGSKA (reference sequence). DNA for the CDR3: TGCAGTGCTAAAAAAGCGGGTTTCTCCTACGAGCAGTACTTC. Its protein product is CSAKKAGFSYEQYF.

This clonotype was seen more than once but under ten times. In nucleotides, the CDR3 is TGCAGCGCCGATGAAGCTTTCTTT. Protein sequence: CSADEAFF. This chain connects TRBV29-1 to TRBJ1-1; D ambiguous. The CDR3 sequence is 8 residues long. The V end lost 7 bases, the J end lost 7 bases, and 4 bases lay between the germline ends. Germline V gene data show CDR1 as SQVTM and CDR2 as ANQGSEA.

In its sample, this clonotype was seen a few times. The chain couples TRBV7-9 to TRBJ2-1; TRBD2 matches 13 bases. CDR1 and CDR2 (germline): SEHNR, FQNEAQ (reference sequence). The V gene end was trimmed by 6 bases and the J gene end by 8 bases; junction bases not matched to a gene: 7. This CDR3 contains 15 residues. Written as DNA, the CDR3 is TGTGCCAGCAGACCGACTAGCGGGAGGAGGGATGAGCAGTTCTTC. This encodes CASRPTSGRRDEQFF.

The V and J genes are TRBV7-2 and TRBJ2-5, with no clear D. The CDR3 is 13 amino acids. The V gene's germline CDR1 is SGHTA and CDR2 FQGNSA. V was shortened by 5 bases and J by 11 bases, with 18 bases between the two germline ends. CDR3 region: CASSPQPQNEQYF. The CDR3 nucleotides read TGTGCCAGCAGCCCCCAGCCTCAGAATGAGCAGTACTTC.

The sample holds many counts of this clonotype. At one of its ends the junction is not consistent with the germline gene, which may arise from a read error. The chain links TRBV5-1 to TRBJ2-3; 12 bases agree with TRBD2. Per germline, CDR1 SGHRS and CDR2 YFSETQ. The CDR3 loop spans 15 amino acids. This CDR3 is CASSLAGGRTDTQYF. The CDR3 DNA is TGTGCCAGCAGTCTAGCGGGAGGGCGAACAGATACGCAGTATTTT.

Of note for this clonotype: The junction departs from germline at one end; a sequencing error may be responsible. The J gene is TRBJ2-1, the V gene TRBV7-9; 8 positions match TRBD1. The CDR3 has 15 residues. Germline CDR1 and CDR2: SEHNR and FQNEAQ (reference sequence). The CDR3 coding sequence is TGTGTCAGCAGCTTAGTCGGGACAGGTTACAATGAGCAGTTCTTC. This gives the protein CVSSLVGTGYNEQFF.